These 21 T cell receptor beta chains were sequenced from one sample in a study of blood T cell repertoires in COVID-19. Produced via immunoSEQ multiplex PCR; TCRdb's table is partial and in-frame only. This table holds over 100,000 clones, about 72% found once. The specimen was peripheral blood. The receptors were sampled from a woman aged 70-85 years with acute or convalescent COVID-19.

This clone showed up just once. This chain links TRBV4-3 with TRBJ1-2, with D tentatively TRBD1 (5 bases). The CDR3 has 16 amino acids. Germline V gene data show CDR1 as LGHNA and CDR2 as YSLEER. V lost 0 bases to trimming and J lost 2 bases, with 13 bases between them. In nucleotides, the CDR3 is TGCGCCAGCAGCCAAGATGCGGGACGGTCGAACTATGGCTACACCTTC. Residues: CASSQDAGRSNYGYTF.

Many counts were recorded for this clone. The V gene is TRBV27, the J gene TRBJ2-2, with 7 bases aligning to TRBD1. The J segment lost 3 bases and the V segment lost 6 bases, leaving 7 bases of the junction unmatched. Germline V CDR1 and CDR2: MNHEY, SMNVEV (reference sequence). There are 15 residues in the CDR3. CDR3 sequence (DNA): TGTGCCAGCAGCTCACAGGGGACGGACACCGGGGAGCTGTTTTTT. This encodes CASSSQGTDTGELFF.

This chain connects TRBV2 to TRBJ1-6; D gene ambiguous. The germline CDR1 and CDR2 sequences are SNHLY and FYNNEI. V was shortened by 4 bases and J by 8 bases, with 9 bases between the two germline ends. The CDR3 runs 13 residues. The CDR3 spells CASSGYRDSPLHF. The CDR3 DNA is TGTGCCAGCAGTGGGTACAGAGATTCACCCCTCCACTTT.

Remarks on this clone: The sample contains more than one DNA sequence encoding this CDR3. This chain uses TRBV19 with TRBJ2-3; no clear D gene. Per the germline V gene, CDR1 is LNHDA and CDR2 is SQIVND (reference sequence). This CDR3 spans 13 amino acids. With 1 base removed from V and 1 base from J, the gap between germline ends came to 3 bases. CDR3: CASSIAGTDTQYF. The CDR3 nucleotides are TGTGCCAGTAGTATAGCCGGCACAGATACGCAGTATTTT.

The CDR3 spells CATSHGREQYF. The CDR3 DNA reads TGTGCCACCTCGCATGGGCGCGAGCAGTACTTC. This chain uses TRBV11-1 with TRBJ2-7; no firm D call. The germline CDR1 and CDR2 sequences are SGHAT and FQDESV (reference sequence). The CDR3 runs to 11 residues. Trimming left V 10 bases short and J 6 bases short, with 13 bases between.

V is TRBV9 and J is TRBJ1-5; 8 bases align to TRBD1. CDR1 is SGDLS, CDR2 YYNGEE, per germline. The CDR3 extends over 15 amino acids. V lost 0 bases, J lost 3 bases, and 2 bases stayed unmatched. The CDR3 here is CASSVGQGINQPQHF. The CDR3 nucleotides are TGTGCCAGCAGCGTAGGACAGGGGATCAATCAGCCCCAGCATTTT.

The chain joins TRBV11-2 to TRBJ1-3; D is ambiguous. CDR1 is SGHAT and CDR2 is FQNNGV in the germline V gene. V gave up 2 bases and J gave up 8 bases, with 7 bases separating them. The CDR3 runs to 12 residues. The CDR3 nucleotides are TGTGCCAGCAGCTTAAGCGGGGACACCATATATTTT. Its protein product is CASSLSGDTIYF.

This chain links TRBV15 with TRBJ1-2; TRBD1 might be the D (5 bases). Per germline, CDR1 LNHNV and CDR2 YYDKDF (reference sequence). The V and J ends lost 0 bases and 4 bases respectively, with 12 bases between them. The CDR3 sequence is 15 residues long. CDR3 in amino acids: CATSRDRRGPYGYTF. For the CDR3, the DNA is TGTGCCACCAGCAGAGATAGAAGGGGTCCCTATGGCTACACCTTC.

The V call is TRBV19, the J call TRBJ1-2; TRBD1 matches 8 bases. This CDR3 region has 14 residues. Germline V gives CDR1 LNHDA, CDR2 SQIVND (reference sequence). V lost 5 bases and J lost 3; bases outside the gene matches: 5. This chain's CDR3 is CASSATGEDYGYTF. The CDR3 nucleotides read TGTGCCAGTAGTGCGACAGGGGAAGACTATGGCTACACCTTC.

Details on this clone: Other DNA sequences in the sample encode the same CDR3. The chain couples TRBV7-2 to TRBJ2-3; D gene uncertain. CDR1 SGHTA and CDR2 FQGNSA come from the germline V gene. Trimming removed 4 bases from V and 2 bases from J, with 4 bases in between. This CDR3 comprises 12 residues. The DNA of the CDR3 is TGTGCCAGCAGCTCTCCCACAGATACGCAGTATTTT. Its protein product is CASSSPTDTQYF.

V usage is TRBV12-5 and J usage is TRBJ2-1; TRBD2 aligns across 13 bases. CDR1 is LGHNT and CDR2 is FRNRAP in the germline V gene. This CDR3 comprises 16 residues. Trimming took 4 bases from V and 9 from J; bases not matched to a gene: 9. Written as DNA, the CDR3 is TGTGCTAGTGGTTCCCGTACTAGCGGGGGGGCCGCTGAGCAGTTCTTC. This codes for CASGSRTSGGAAEQFF.

The V call is TRBV2, the J call TRBJ1-1, with D possibly TRBD1 on 5 matching bases. V was shortened by 8 bases and J by 4 bases, with 11 bases between the two germline ends. The V gene's germline CDR1 is SNHLY and CDR2 FYNNEI. The CDR3 length is 12 residues. The CDR3 DNA follows: TGTGCCAGCTCCCAGGGCACCACTGAAGCTTTCTTT. Protein product: CASSQGTTEAFF. Supplemented by reference TRBV2 and TRBJ1-1, the full variable domain reads EPEVTQTPSHQVTQMGQEVILRCVPISNHLYFYWYRQILGQKVEFLVSFYNNEISEKSEIFDDQFSVERPDGSNFTLKIRSTKLEDSAMYFCASSQGTTEAFFGQGTRLTVV.

The rearrangement uses TRBV7-8 and TRBJ2-7; 8 bases match TRBD1. Trimming took 0 bases from V and 7 from J; bases not matched to a gene: 5. The CDR3 has 14 amino acids. Germline V CDR1 and CDR2: SGHVS, FQNEAQ. The CDR3 coding sequence is TGTGCCAGCAGCTTAGCTTGGCAGGGGGCTGAGCAGTACTTC. Translated: CASSLAWQGAEQYF.

The chain is built from TRBV19 and TRBJ1-5; D remains ambiguous. Germline V gene sequence: CDR1 LNHDA, CDR2 SQIVND (reference sequence). The CDR3 totals 14 residues. Trimming removed 3 bases from V and 5 bases from J, with 11 bases in between. The CDR3 DNA reads TGTGCCAGTAGTATTAAAAATTTGTATCAGCCCCAGCATTTT. Translation gives CASSIKNLYQPQHF.

This chain joins TRBV9 and TRBJ1-6; 10 bases are a match to TRBD1. CDR3 size: 14 residues. Looked up from germline, CDR1 is SGDLS and CDR2 is YYNGEE. J was trimmed by 10 bases and V by 0 bases; bases with no gene match: 1. The CDR3 nucleotides read TGTGCCAGCAGCGTAGGGACAGGGGGATCACCCCTCCACTTT. It codes for CASSVGTGGSPLHF.

This clone turned up a few times. This rearrangement joins TRBV6-5 to TRBJ1-6; a weak D match, TRBD1 (5 bases). The CDR3 has 16 residues. The V end lost 0 bases, the J end lost 6 bases, and 12 bases lay between the germline ends. In germline, CDR1 is MNHEY, CDR2 SVGAGI. The CDR3 DNA is TGTGCCAGCAGTTACTCTAGGGGCAGGGCTAATTCACCCCTCCACTTT. Protein sequence: CASSYSRGRANSPLHF.

CDR3 in DNA: TGTGCCAGCAGCGAGAGGACTGAAGCTTTCTTT. Residues: CASSERTEAFF. The V gene is TRBV2, the J gene TRBJ1-1; the D is unclear. The V gene's germline CDR1 is SNHLY and CDR2 FYNNEI. Trimming removed 6 bases from V and 5 bases from J, with 7 bases in between. This CDR3 has 11 residues.

The chain has TRBV28 and TRBJ2-7; unclear D gene. V lost 5 bases, J lost 4 bases, and 21 bases lay in between. From germline, CDR1 is MDHEN and CDR2 SYDVKM. The CDR3 has 16 residues. The CDR3 DNA follows: TGTGCCAGCAGTCGGCAGACACGGCCTTTTCGTTACGAGCAGTACTTC. It translates to CASSRQTRPFRYEQYF.

The CDR3 loop is CASSFHSGSSTDTQYF. CDR3 nucleotides: TGTGCCAGCAGCTTCCATAGCGGGAGTAGCACAGATACGCAGTATTTT. The chain links TRBV5-4 to TRBJ2-3; 9 positions match TRBD2. The CDR3 is 16 residues long. Germline V CDR1 and CDR2: SGHNT, YYREEE (reference sequence). V shed 2 bases and J 0 bases; nucleotides not matched to a gene: 4.

This clone turned up a few times. This rearrangement joins TRBV5-1 to TRBJ2-5; TRBD2 agrees at 8 bases. Germline V gene sequence: CDR1 SGHRS, CDR2 YFSETQ. Trimming removed 7 bases from V and 0 bases from J; junction bases left unmatched: 5. The CDR3 extends over 14 amino acids. CDR3 in amino acids: CASSLAENQETQYF. In nucleotides, the CDR3 is TGCGCCAGCTCACTAGCGGAGAACCAAGAGACCCAGTACTTC. Combining the CDR3 with reference TRBV5-1 and TRBJ2-5 gives the whole variable domain KAGVTQTPRYLIKTRGQQVTLSCSPISGHRSVSWYQQTPGQGLQFLFEYFSETQRNKGNFPGRFSGRQFSNSRSEMNVSTLELGDSALYLCASSLAENQETQYFGPGTRLLVL.

V is TRBV9 and J is TRBJ2-5; TRBD1 matches at 7 bases. With 4 bases clipped from V and 3 bases from J, the junction kept 3 bases outside the gene matches. The CDR3 consists of 13 residues. Germline-derived CDR1 and CDR2 are SGDLS and YYNGEE. The CDR3 here is CASSRDSKETQYF. CDR3 DNA: TGTGCCAGCAGCCGGGACAGTAAAGAGACCCAGTACTTC. Based on the CDR3 plus reference TRBV9 and TRBJ2-5, the full variable domain is DSGVTQTPKHLITATGQRVTLRCSPRSGDLSVYWYQQSLDQGLQFLIQYYNGEERAKGNILERFSAQQFPDLHSELNLSSLELGDSALYFCASSRDSKETQYFGPGTRLLVL.